The 3 T cell receptor beta chains below come from one sample, sequenced in a study of regulatory T cells in long-lasting Graves disease. Construction of the TCR beta libraries employed iRepertoire HTBI primers in conjunction with Arm-PCR of CDR3 regions. In TCRdb, the multiplex PCR reads were re-called with MiXCR into one record per CDR3 protein. This table holds some 430,000 distinct CDR3 sequences, 20% to 25% found once. Time point specified: persistent/refractory GD, antithyroid drugs over 5 years with positive TRAb. PBMCs provided the RNA from which the TCR library was made. Sequencing was performed on peripheral blood mononuclear cells (PBMCs), taken when the disease was refractory, from a patient treated with antithyroid drugs. The receptors were sampled from a female donor with Graves disease.

This clonotype appeared many times. The gene calls are TRBV27 and TRBJ1-1; perhaps TRBD1 as D (5 bases). This CDR3 comprises 14 residues. Germline values: CDR1 MNHEY, CDR2 SMNVEV (reference sequence). CDR3 residues: CAVKPGTVNTEAFF. CDR3 DNA: TGTGCAGTTAAACCCGGGACGGTGAACACTGAAGCTTTCTTT.

The chain uses TRBV20-1 and TRBJ2-7; D may be TRBD1 (6 bases). From germline, CDR1 is DFQATT and CDR2 SNEGSKA (reference sequence). Trimming pared 6 bases from V and 1 base from J, leaving 10 bases between. CDR3 length equals 12 residues. The CDR3 region is CSADRLSYEQYF. CDR3 DNA: TGCAGTGCCGACAGGTTGTCCTACGAGCAGTACTTC.

At least ten counts were recorded for this clonotype. The chain employs TRBV15 and TRBJ2-2, with D possibly being TRBD2 (7 bases). The CDR3 is made up of 15 amino acids. CDR1 and CDR2 from the germline V gene are LNHNV and YYDKDF (reference sequence). Trimming shortened V by 8 bases and J by 4 bases, and 17 bases separated the two germline ends. Here the CDR3 reads CATEPGGLVTGELFF. The CDR3 bases are TGTGCCACCGAACCCGGGGGGCTTGTCACCGGGGAGCTGTTTTTT.